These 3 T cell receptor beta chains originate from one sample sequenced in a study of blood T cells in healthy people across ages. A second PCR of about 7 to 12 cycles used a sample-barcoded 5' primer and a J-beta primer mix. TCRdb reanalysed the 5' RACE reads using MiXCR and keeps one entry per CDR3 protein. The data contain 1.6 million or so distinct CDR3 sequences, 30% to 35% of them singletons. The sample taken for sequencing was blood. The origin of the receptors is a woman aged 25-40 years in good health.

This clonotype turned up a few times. The CDR3: CASSYSGAQGIAYNEQFF. For the CDR3, the DNA is TGTGCCAGCAGTTACTCAGGGGCCCAGGGTATCGCCTACAATGAGCAGTTCTTC. The genes are TRBV6-5 and TRBJ2-1, with a possible D match to TRBD1 (5 bases). The germline gives CDR1 MNHEY, CDR2 SVGAGI. The CDR3 is 18 residues long. The ends were cut back, 0 bases at V and 2 bases at J, with 17 bases in the middle.

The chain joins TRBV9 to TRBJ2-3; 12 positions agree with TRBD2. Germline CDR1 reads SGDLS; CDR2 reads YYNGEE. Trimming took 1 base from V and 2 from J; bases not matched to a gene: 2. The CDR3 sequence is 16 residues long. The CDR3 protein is CASSVSSGGATDTQYF. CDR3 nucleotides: TGTGCCAGCAGCGTATCTAGCGGGGGGGCCACAGATACGCAGTATTTT. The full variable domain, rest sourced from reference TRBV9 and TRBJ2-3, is DSGVTQTPKHLITATGQRVTLRCSPRSGDLSVYWYQQSLDQGLQFLIQYYNGEERAKGNILERFSAQQFPDLHSELNLSSLELGDSALYFCASSVSSGGATDTQYFGPGTRLTVL.

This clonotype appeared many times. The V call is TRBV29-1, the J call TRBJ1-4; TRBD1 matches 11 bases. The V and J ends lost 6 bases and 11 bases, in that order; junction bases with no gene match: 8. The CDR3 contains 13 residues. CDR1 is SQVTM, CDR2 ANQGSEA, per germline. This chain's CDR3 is CSVRTGQGAKLFF. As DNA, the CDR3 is TGCAGCGTGAGGACTGGACAGGGGGCGAAACTGTTTTTT. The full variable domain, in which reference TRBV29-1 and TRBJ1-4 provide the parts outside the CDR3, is SAVISQKPSRDICQRGTSLTIQCQVDSQVTMMFWYRQQPGQSLTLIATANQGSEATYESGFVIDKFPISRPNLTFSTLTVSNMSPEDSSIYLCSVRTGQGAKLFFGSGTQLSVL.